Below, 21 T cell receptor beta chains from the same sample are listed, as sequenced in a study of blood T cell repertoires in COVID-19 (TCRdb year 2020). Library prep was done by the immunoSEQ multiplex PCR assay. TCRdb obtained this table from immuneACCESS and retained in-frame rearrangements with V and J assigned. These tables miss some clones; where compared with another copy, unresolved V genes account for less than half of the shortfall, and the remainder is unexplained. Recorded for this sample are about 200,000 clones; 92% of them occurred a single time. Clones ranked in the top ten supply about 1.3% of the sample. The sequenced sample was peripheral blood. Receptors originate from a man younger than 40 with acute or convalescent COVID-19.

The rearrangement uses TRBV19 and TRBJ2-7; possible D gene TRBD2, 6 bases. Germline assignment: CDR1 LNHDA and CDR2 SQIVND (reference sequence). The CDR3 is 14 amino acids. V lost 5 bases and J lost 1, with 12 bases in between. The CDR3 DNA reads TGTGCCAGTAGTCCGCCGGGACTTTCCTACGAGCAGTACTTC. Encoded protein: CASSPPGLSYEQYF.

V is TRBV5-4 and J is TRBJ2-7, with TRBD1 matching 7 bases. This CDR3 spans 13 amino acids. After removal of 3 bases from V and 4 bases from J, the junction contained 4 bases not matched to a gene. The germline V gene has CDR1 SGHNT and CDR2 YYREEE (reference sequence). The chain's CDR3 is CASSWDRRYEQYF. As DNA, the CDR3 is TGTGCCAGCAGCTGGGACAGACGATACGAGCAGTACTTC.

The chain carries TRBV28 and TRBJ2-7, with 12 bases aligning to TRBD1. The CDR3 spans 17 residues. CDR1 MDHEN and CDR2 SYDVKM come from the germline V gene. The J segment lost 4 bases and the V segment lost 5 bases, leaving 12 bases of the junction unmatched. CDR3 residues: CASSGVGGTGGFYEQYF. As DNA, the CDR3 is TGTGCCAGCAGTGGTGTCGGCGGGACAGGGGGCTTTTACGAGCAGTACTTC. The full variable domain, with the rest looked up from reference TRBV28 and TRBJ2-7, is DVKVTQSSRYLVKRTGEKVFLECVQDMDHENMFWYRQDPGLGLRLIYFSYDVKMKEKGDIPEGYSVSREKKERFSLILESASTNQTSMYLCASSGVGGTGGFYEQYFGPGTRLTVT.

This sequence joins TRBV10-1 and TRBJ2-1; D is uncertain. Trimming shortened V by 5 bases and J by 5 bases, and 13 bases separated the two germline ends. The CDR3 has 14 residues. Per germline, CDR1 WNHNN and CDR2 SYGVQD (reference sequence). CDR3 region: CASSRNSMDNEQFF. The CDR3 coding sequence is TGCGCCAGCAGTAGAAATAGTATGGACAATGAGCAGTTCTTC.

Remarks on this clone: In the same sample, other DNA sequences code for this CDR3. This chain joins TRBV19 and TRBJ1-1; D is possibly TRBD1 (5 bases). The CDR3 spans 14 residues. Trimming cost V 3 bases and J 1 base, with 9 bases left between them. Germline values: CDR1 LNHDA, CDR2 SQIVND (reference sequence). The CDR3 coding sequence is TGTGCCAGTAGTATGGGGCAGGGGAACACTGAAGCTTTCTTT. Translating gives CASSMGQGNTEAFF.

The chain carries TRBV5-5 and TRBJ2-3, with TRBD2 matching 7 bases. V lost 7 bases and J lost 0; bases outside the gene matches: 5. The CDR3 consists of 14 residues. Germline assignment: CDR1 SGHKS and CDR2 YYEKEE (reference sequence). The CDR3 spells CASGAGYSTDTQYF. DNA for the CDR3: TGTGCCAGCGGAGCGGGATATAGCACAGATACGCAGTATTTT. The full variable domain, with the rest looked up from reference TRBV5-5 and TRBJ2-3, is DAGVTQSPTHLIKTRGQQVTLRCSPISGHKSVSWYQQVLGQGPQFIFQYYEKEERGRGNFPDRFSARQFPNYSSELNVNALLLGDSALYLCASGAGYSTDTQYFGPGTRLTVL.

The chain recombines TRBV21-1 with TRBJ2-3; the table assigns TRBD1, which was not confirmed against the DNA. TRBV21-1 is designated a pseudogene. The CDR3 loop spans 15 amino acids. The DNA for the CDR3 is TGTGCCAGCCTCGAGGGACAGGGGAGCCCAGATACGCAGTATTTT. Its translation: CASLEGQGSPDTQYF.

The sample holds one count of this clone. This chain uses TRBV6-4 with TRBJ1-5; tentatively, D is TRBD1 (5 bases). Germline-derived CDR1 and CDR2 are MRHNA and SNTAGT. V was shortened by 0 bases and J by 7 bases, with 19 bases between the two germline ends. This CDR3 is built from 17 residues. Here the CDR3 reads CASSDSTGGENLQPQHF. The CDR3 nucleotides read TGTGCCAGCAGTGACTCGACTGGGGGGGAGAACTTACAGCCCCAGCATTTT.

The chain is built from TRBV27 and TRBJ2-7; 8 bases agree with TRBD1. The CDR3 runs to 15 residues. Germline CDR1 reads MNHEY; CDR2 reads SMNVEV (reference sequence). V trimming: 3 bases; J trimming: 0 bases; junction bases outside the gene matches: 4. CDR3 residues: CASSFRGPSSYEQYF. The CDR3 DNA sequence: TGTGCCAGCAGTTTCAGGGGGCCTAGCTCCTACGAGCAGTACTTC.

The chain couples TRBV6-5 to TRBJ2-3; 10 bases map to TRBD2. The CDR3 length is 14 residues. Germline assignment: CDR1 MNHEY and CDR2 SVGAGI. V lost 7 bases, J lost 1 base, and 2 bases stayed unmatched. The CDR3: CASTLAGGTDTQYF. DNA for the CDR3: TGTGCCAGCACCCTAGCGGGGGGCACAGATACGCAGTATTTT.

This sequence joins TRBV5-6 and TRBJ2-1; 9 bases match TRBD1. Germline-derived CDR1 and CDR2 are SGHDT and YYEEEE. The CDR3 spans 14 residues. V shed 2 bases, J shed 8 bases, and the junction held 5 bases outside the gene matches. The chain's CDR3 is CASSFTGGLDEQFF. For the CDR3, the DNA is TGTGCCAGCAGCTTCACAGGGGGCCTCGATGAGCAGTTCTTC. The full variable domain, completed using reference TRBV5-6 and TRBJ2-1, is DAGVTQSPTHLIKTRGQQVTLRCSPKSGHDTVSWYQQALGQGPQFIFQYYEEEERQRGNFPDRFSGHQFPNYSSELNVNALLLGDSALYLCASSFTGGLDEQFFGPGTRLTVL.

The chain couples TRBV5-5 to TRBJ2-7, with D possibly matching TRBD1 (6 bases). Germline CDR1 reads SGHKS; CDR2 reads YYEKEE (reference sequence). With 1 base removed from V and 0 bases from J, the gap between germline ends came to 17 bases. The CDR3 is made up of 17 amino acids. This CDR3 reads CASSLTADRRSSYEQYF. CDR3 coding DNA: TGTGCCAGCAGCTTGACAGCAGACAGGAGGAGCTCCTACGAGCAGTACTTC.

This rearrangement joins TRBV13 to TRBJ2-7, with 7 positions matching TRBD1. Germline trimming cut 1 base from V and 10 bases from J; bases unmatched to any gene: 4. The CDR3 is 12 residues long. Looked up from germline, CDR1 is PRHDT and CDR2 is FYEKMQ (reference sequence). The CDR3 nucleotides read TGTGCCAGCAGCTTAGCAGGGGACAGTCAGTACTTC. This encodes CASSLAGDSQYF. The full variable domain, in which reference TRBV13 and TRBJ2-7 provide the parts outside the CDR3, is AAGVIQSPRHLIKEKRETATLKCYPIPRHDTVYWYQQGPGQDPQFLISFYEKMQSDKGSIPDRFSAQQFSDYHSELNMSSLELGDSALYFCASSLAGDSQYFGPGTRLTVT.

In DNA, the CDR3 is TGTGCCAGCAGCTGGGCCCCCGGGACTAGCGGGTCTTATGAGCAGTTCTTC. This gives the protein CASSWAPGTSGSYEQFF. The chain employs TRBV5-6 and TRBJ2-1, with 12 bases fitting TRBD2. The length of the CDR3 is 17 residues. CDR1 SGHDT and CDR2 YYEEEE come from the germline V gene. The V gene end was trimmed by 3 bases and the J gene end by 8 bases; junction bases not matched to a gene: 12.

V gene TRBV2 combines with J gene TRBJ1-1; D is undetermined. Deletions cut 8 bases from V and 1 base from J, with 8 bases between. Germline-derived CDR1 and CDR2 are SNHLY and FYNNEI. The length of the CDR3 is 12 residues. The CDR3: CASQYPNTEAFF. The CDR3 nucleotides read TGTGCCAGCCAGTACCCGAACACTGAAGCTTTCTTT.

The chain employs TRBV25-1 and TRBJ2-2; possibly TRBD1 for D (5 bases). V dropped 6 bases and J dropped 2 bases, with 13 bases sitting between them. The germline CDR1 and CDR2 sequences are MGHDK and SYGVNS. CDR3 size: 15 residues. CDR3 sequence (DNA): TGTGCCAGCAGCCCCATTGGGGCTAACACCGGGGAGCTGTTTTTT. Protein product: CASSPIGANTGELFF.

The V call is TRBV2, the J call TRBJ1-2; 7 bases map to TRBD1. V lost 6 bases and J lost 0; bases outside the gene matches: 4. This CDR3 contains 14 residues. CDR1 and CDR2 (germline): SNHLY, FYNNEI. CDR3 sequence reads: CASSSQGTNYGYTF. The CDR3 DNA sequence: TGTGCCAGCAGCTCACAGGGGACTAACTATGGCTACACCTTC. Full variable domain (outside the CDR3, taken from reference TRBV2 and TRBJ1-2): EPEVTQTPSHQVTQMGQEVILRCVPISNHLYFYWYRQILGQKVEFLVSFYNNEISEKSEIFDDQFSVERPDGSNFTLKIRSTKLEDSAMYFCASSSQGTNYGYTFGSGTRLTVV.

This clone was observed at least ten times. The chain links TRBV3-1 (or the pseudogene TRBV3-2) to TRBJ1-3, with D unresolved. The CDR3 totals 14 residues. Germline CDR1 LGHDT, CDR2 YNNKEL (reference sequence). V lost 3 bases, J lost 4 bases, and 10 bases lay in between. For the CDR3, the DNA is TGTGCCAGCAGCCAGCTTACGGTGGGAAACACCATATATTTT. Amino acid sequence: CASSQLTVGNTIYF.

The chain combines TRBV4-2 with TRBJ1-1; D might be TRBD1 (5 bases). V lost 5 bases, J lost 0 bases, and 10 bases lay in between. Germline CDR1 reads LGHNA; CDR2 reads YNFKEQ. The CDR3 is 14 amino acids. The CDR3 coding sequence is TGTGCCAGCAGCGATCGGACATTGAACACTGAAGCTTTCTTT. Amino acid sequence: CASSDRTLNTEAFF.

The V call is TRBV5-1, the J call TRBJ2-7, with 7 bases that match TRBD2. This CDR3 region has 16 residues. Trimming removed 4 bases from V and 2 bases from J; junction bases left unmatched: 12. From germline, CDR1 is SGHRS and CDR2 YFSETQ. The CDR3, as DNA: TGCGCCAGCAGCCCCCCCGGATTAGGACTAGCCTACGAGCAGTACTTC. Translation: CASSPPGLGLAYEQYF.

The chain joins TRBV12-3 or TRBV12-4 to TRBJ1-4; D might be TRBD1 (5 bases). CDR3 length: 13 residues. Between the trimmed V and J ends, which lost 7 bases and 8 bases, there was a span of 14 bases. The CDR3 DNA reads TGTGCCAGCAACCAGGGTGGACGGGAAAAACTGTTTTTT. This encodes CASNQGGREKLFF.